The present entry profiles one TCR beta chain with its context. Its specificity is unknown. This record comes from a study of a mutant IDH1 vaccine in newly diagnosed glioma. As for the study in general: Most patients had radiochemotherapy with temozolomide before enrollment; others had one alone.

Generated by immunoSEQ multiplex PCR, the TCRdb table keeps only in-frame clones and is missing some. Of tens of thousands of clones in the sample, 85% to 90% were seen once. Time point denoted: week 23, last vaccination. A single vaccine dose contained 300 ug of mutant IDH1 20-mer peptide, and topical imiquimod was used with it. There were new WHO grade 3 or 4 astrocytomas in the donors, and these were IDH1-mutant and ATRX-lost. The sample here was PBMCs, taken from a glioma patient whose treatment included an IDH1 peptide vaccine. The sequence came from a man in his forties with glioma.

The CDR3 reads CASSLSPTNTEAFF. CDR3 sequence (DNA): TGTGCCAGCAGCTTAAGTCCGACGAACACTGAAGCTTTCTTT. The V call is TRBV7-2, the J call TRBJ1-1; no definite D call. The CDR3 covers 14 residues. Deletions cut 2 bases from V and 1 base from J, with 8 bases between. CDR1 is SGHTA and CDR2 is FQGNSA in the germline V gene.